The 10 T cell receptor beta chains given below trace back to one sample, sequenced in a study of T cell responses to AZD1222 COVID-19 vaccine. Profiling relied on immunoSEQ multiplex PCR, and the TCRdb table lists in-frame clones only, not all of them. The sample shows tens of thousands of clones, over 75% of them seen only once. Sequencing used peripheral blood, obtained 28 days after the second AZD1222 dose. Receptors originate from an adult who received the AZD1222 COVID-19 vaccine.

CDR3 loop: CASSSGPGNTEAFF. The CDR3 coding sequence is TGTGCCAGCAGCTCCGGACCGGGAAACACTGAAGCTTTCTTT. V usage is TRBV7-8 and J usage is TRBJ1-1, with D hard to call. V dropped 4 bases and J dropped 2 bases, with 11 bases sitting between them. Germline V gene sequence: CDR1 SGHVS, CDR2 FQNEAQ. The CDR3 covers 14 residues.

The CDR3 DNA reads as TGTGCCAGTGGAGACATCCTAGTCTATTTT. Its protein product is CASGDILVYF. The V call is TRBV19, the J call TRBJ1-3; D gene unclear. The CDR3 length is 10 residues. V was clipped by 8 bases and J by 16 bases, with 15 bases between them. Germline V lookup: CDR1 LNHDA, CDR2 SQIVND (reference sequence).

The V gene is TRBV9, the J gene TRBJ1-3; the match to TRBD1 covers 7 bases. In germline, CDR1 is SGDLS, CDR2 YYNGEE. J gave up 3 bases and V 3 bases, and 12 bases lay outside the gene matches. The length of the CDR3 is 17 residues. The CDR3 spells CASSAISGTVNGNTIYF. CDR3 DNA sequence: TGTGCCAGCAGCGCAATCTCCGGGACAGTGAATGGAAACACCATATATTTT.

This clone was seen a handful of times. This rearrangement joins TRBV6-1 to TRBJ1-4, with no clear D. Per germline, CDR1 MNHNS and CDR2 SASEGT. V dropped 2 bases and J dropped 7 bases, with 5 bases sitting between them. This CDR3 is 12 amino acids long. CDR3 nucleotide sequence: TGTGCCAGCAGTGAAATAATTGAAAAACTGTTTTTT. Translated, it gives CASSEIIEKLFF.

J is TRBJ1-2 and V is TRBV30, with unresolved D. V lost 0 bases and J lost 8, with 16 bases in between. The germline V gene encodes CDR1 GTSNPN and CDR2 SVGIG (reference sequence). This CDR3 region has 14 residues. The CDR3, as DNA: TGTGCCTGGAGTGTAATGTCAGAGTTAGACGGCTACACCTTC. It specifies CAWSVMSELDGYTF.

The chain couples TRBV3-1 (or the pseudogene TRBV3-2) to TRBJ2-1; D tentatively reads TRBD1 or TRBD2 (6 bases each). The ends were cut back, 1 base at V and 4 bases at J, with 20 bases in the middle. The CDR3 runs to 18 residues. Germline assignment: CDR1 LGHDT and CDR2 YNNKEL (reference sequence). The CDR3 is CASSQAHPGGRTYNEQFF. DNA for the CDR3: TGTGCCAGCAGCCAAGCCCACCCCGGGGGCCGGACATACAATGAGCAGTTCTTC.

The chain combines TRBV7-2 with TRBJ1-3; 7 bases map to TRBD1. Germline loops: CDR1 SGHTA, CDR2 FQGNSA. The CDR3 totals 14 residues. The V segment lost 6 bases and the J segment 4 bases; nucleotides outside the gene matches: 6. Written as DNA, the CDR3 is TGTGCCAGCAGAACAGACAGGGTCGGAAACACCATATATTTT. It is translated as CASRTDRVGNTIYF.

This chain's CDR3 is CASSIGEYGYTF. The CDR3 coding sequence is TGTGCCAGTAGTATAGGGGAGTATGGCTACACCTTC. The chain has TRBV19 and TRBJ1-2; D is uncertain. There are 12 residues in the CDR3. V lost 1 base and J 5 bases, leaving 5 bases between the germline ends. Germline values: CDR1 LNHDA, CDR2 SQIVND (reference sequence).

CDR3 sequence (DNA): TGTGCCAGCAGCTTAAAACAGGAAAACATTCAGTACTTC. Protein sequence: CASSLKQENIQYF. The chain has TRBV11-3 and TRBJ2-4; perhaps TRBD1 as D (5 bases). Trimming removed 2 bases at V and 5 bases at J, with 7 bases between. The CDR3 loop spans 13 amino acids. CDR1 is SGHNT, CDR2 YENEEA, per germline.

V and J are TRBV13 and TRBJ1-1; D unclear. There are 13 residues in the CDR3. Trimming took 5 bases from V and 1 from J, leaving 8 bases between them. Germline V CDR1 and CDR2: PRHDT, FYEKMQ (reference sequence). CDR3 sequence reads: CASSRNTNTEAFF. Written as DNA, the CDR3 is TGTGCCAGCAGCCGCAATACGAACACTGAAGCTTTCTTT.